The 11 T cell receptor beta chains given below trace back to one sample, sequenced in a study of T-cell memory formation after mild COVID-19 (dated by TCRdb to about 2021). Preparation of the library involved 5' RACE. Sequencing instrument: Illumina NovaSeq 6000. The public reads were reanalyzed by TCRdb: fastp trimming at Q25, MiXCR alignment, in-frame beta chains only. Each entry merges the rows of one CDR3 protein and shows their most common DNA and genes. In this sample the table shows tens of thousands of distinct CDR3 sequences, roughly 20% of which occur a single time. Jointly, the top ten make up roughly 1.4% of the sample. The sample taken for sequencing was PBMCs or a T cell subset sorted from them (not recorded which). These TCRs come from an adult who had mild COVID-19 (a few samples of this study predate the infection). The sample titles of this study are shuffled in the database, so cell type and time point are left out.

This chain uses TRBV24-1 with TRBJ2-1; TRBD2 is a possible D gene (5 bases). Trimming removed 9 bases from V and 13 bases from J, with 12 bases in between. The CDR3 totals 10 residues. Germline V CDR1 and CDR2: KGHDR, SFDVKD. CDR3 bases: TGTGCCACCCCGTTCGGGAACCAGTTCTTC. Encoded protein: CATPFGNQFF.

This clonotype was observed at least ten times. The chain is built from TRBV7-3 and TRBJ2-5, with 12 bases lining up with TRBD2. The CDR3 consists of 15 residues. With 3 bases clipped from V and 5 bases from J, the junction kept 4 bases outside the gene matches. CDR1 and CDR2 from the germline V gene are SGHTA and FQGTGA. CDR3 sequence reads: CASSFGLAGSETQYF. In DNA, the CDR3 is TGTGCCAGCAGCTTCGGACTAGCGGGAAGTGAGACCCAGTACTTC.

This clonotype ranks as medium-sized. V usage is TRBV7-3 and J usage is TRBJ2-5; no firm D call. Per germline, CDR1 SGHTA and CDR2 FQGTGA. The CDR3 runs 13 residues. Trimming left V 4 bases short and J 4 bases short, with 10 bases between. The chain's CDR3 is CASSSDAGETQYF. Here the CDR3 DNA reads TGTGCCAGCAGCTCGGACGCCGGAGAGACCCAGTACTTC.

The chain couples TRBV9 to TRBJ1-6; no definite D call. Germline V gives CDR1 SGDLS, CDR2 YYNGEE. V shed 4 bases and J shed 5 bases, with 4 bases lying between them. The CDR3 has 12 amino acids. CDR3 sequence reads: CASSTNNSPLHF. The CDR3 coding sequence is TGTGCCAGCAGCACCAATAATTCACCCCTCCACTTT. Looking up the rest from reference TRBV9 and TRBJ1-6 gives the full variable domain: DSGVTQTPKHLITATGQRVTLRCSPRSGDLSVYWYQQSLDQGLQFLIQYYNGEERAKGNILERFSAQQFPDLHSELNLSSLELGDSALYFCASSTNNSPLHFGNGTRLTVT.

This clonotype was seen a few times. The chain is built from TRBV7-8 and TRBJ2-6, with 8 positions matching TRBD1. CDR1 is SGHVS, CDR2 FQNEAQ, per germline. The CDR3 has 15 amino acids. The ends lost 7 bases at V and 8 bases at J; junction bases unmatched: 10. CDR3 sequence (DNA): TGTGCCAGCAAACCTCAGGGGGCCGGGACCAACGTCCTGACTTTC. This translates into CASKPQGAGTNVLTF.

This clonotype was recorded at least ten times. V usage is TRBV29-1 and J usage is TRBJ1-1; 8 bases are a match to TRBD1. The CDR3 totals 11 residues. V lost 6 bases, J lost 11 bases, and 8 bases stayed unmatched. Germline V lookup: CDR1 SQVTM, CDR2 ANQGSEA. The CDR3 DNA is TGCAGCGTCAGACAGGGGCTCGAGGCTTTCTTT. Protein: CSVRQGLEAFF.

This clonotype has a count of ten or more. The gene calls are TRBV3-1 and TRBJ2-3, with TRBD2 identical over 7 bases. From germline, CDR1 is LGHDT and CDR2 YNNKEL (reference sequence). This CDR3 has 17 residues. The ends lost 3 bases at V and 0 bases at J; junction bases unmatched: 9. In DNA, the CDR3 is TGTGCCAGCAGCCAGGGGCGGGGGAGCTCTAGCACAGATACGCAGTATTTT. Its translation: CASSQGRGSSSTDTQYF.

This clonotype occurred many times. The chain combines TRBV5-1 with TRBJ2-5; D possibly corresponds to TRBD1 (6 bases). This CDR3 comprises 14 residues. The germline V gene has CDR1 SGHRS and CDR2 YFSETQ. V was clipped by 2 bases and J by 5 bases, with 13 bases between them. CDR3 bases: TGCGCCAGCAGCTTTGGACAGCCCACGGAGACCCAGTACTTC. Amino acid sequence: CASSFGQPTETQYF.

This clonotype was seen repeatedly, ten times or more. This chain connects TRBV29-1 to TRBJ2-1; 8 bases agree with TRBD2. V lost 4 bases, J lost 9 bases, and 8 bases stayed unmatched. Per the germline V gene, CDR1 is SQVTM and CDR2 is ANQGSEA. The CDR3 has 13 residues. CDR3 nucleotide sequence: TGCAGCGTTGTGGCGGGAGGTGGGGGTGAGCAGTTCTTC. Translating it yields CSVVAGGGGEQFF.

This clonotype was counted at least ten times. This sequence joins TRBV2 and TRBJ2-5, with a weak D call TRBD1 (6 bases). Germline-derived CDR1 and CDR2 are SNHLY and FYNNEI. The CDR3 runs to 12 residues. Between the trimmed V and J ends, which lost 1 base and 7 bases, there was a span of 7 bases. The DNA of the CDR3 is TGTGCCAGCAGTGAAGTGGGGGCGACCCAGTACTTC. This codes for CASSEVGATQYF.

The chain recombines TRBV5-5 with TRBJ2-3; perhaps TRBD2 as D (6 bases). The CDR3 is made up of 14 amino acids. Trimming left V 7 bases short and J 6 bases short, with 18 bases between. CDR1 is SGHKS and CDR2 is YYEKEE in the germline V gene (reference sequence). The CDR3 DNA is TGTGCCAGCCACCGTGGGGGGACCGGGGATACGCAGTATTTT. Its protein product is CASHRGGTGDTQYF.